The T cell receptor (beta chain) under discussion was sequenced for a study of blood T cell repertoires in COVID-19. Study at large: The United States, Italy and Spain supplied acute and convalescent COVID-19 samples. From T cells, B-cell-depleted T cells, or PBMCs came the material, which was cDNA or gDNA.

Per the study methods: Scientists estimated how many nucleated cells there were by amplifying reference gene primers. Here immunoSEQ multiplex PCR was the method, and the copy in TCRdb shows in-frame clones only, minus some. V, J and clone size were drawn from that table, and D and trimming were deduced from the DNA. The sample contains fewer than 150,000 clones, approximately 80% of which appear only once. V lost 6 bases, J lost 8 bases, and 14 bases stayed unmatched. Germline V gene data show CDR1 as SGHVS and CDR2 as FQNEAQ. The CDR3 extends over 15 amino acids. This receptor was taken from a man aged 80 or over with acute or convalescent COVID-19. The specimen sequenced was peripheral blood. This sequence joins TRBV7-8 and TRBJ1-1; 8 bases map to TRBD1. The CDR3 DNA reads TGTGCCAGCAGACTGACCGGGACAGGTCCCCTGGAAGCTTTCTTT. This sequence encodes CASRLTGTGPLEAFF. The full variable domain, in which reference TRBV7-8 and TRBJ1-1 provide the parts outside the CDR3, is GAGVSQSPRYKVAKRGQDVALRCDPISGHVSLFWYQQALGQGPEFLTYFQNEAQLDKSGLPSDRFFAERPEGSVSTLKIQRTQQEDSAVYLCASRLTGTGPLEAFFGQGTRLTVV.